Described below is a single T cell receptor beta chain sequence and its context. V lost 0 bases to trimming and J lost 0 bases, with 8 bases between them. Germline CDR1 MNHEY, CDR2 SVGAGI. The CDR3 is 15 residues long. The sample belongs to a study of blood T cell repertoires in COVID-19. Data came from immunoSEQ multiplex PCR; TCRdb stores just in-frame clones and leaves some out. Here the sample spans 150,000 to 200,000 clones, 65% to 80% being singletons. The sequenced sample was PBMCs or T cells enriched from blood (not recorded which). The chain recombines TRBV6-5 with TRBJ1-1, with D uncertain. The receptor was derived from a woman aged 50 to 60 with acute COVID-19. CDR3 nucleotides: TGTGCCAGCAGTTACTCGTCGGTTATGAACACTGAAGCTTTCTTT. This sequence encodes CASSYSSVMNTEAFF.